The 21 T cell receptor beta chains given below trace back to one sample, sequenced in a study of blood T cell repertoires in COVID-19. Method: immunoSEQ multiplex PCR; TCRdb's copy keeps in-frame clones and lacks some. The table records around 140,000 clones, about three quarters of them present only once. The sample was peripheral blood. The receptor set was obtained from a woman aged 55-69 years with acute or convalescent COVID-19.

This clone was seen only once. The chain links TRBV7-6 to TRBJ2-2, with D unclear. Trimming removed 2 bases from V and 6 bases from J, with 7 bases in between. The CDR3 spans 13 residues. CDR1 is SGHVS and CDR2 is FNYEAQ in the germline V gene. The CDR3 region is CASSLRSAGELFF. The CDR3 coding sequence is TGTGCCAGCAGCTTACGCAGCGCCGGGGAGCTGTTTTTT. Variable domain in full (rest from reference TRBV7-6 and TRBJ2-2): GAGVSQSPRYKVTKRGQDVALRCDPISGHVSLYWYRQALGQGPEFLTYFNYEAQQDKSGLPNDRFSAERPEGSISTLTIQRTEQRDSAMYRCASSLRSAGELFFGEGSRLTVL.

The chain recombines TRBV28 with TRBJ2-1; TRBD1 aligns across 8 bases. The V segment lost 5 bases and the J segment 5 bases; nucleotides outside the gene matches: 8. The germline V gene has CDR1 MDHEN and CDR2 SYDVKM. This CDR3 is built from 15 residues. In nucleotides, the CDR3 is TGTGCCAGCAGTCCAGGGGGCTGGGGGAACAATGAGCAGTTCTTC. Amino acids: CASSPGGWGNNEQFF. Full variable domain (rest looked up from reference TRBV28 and TRBJ2-1): DVKVTQSSRYLVKRTGEKVFLECVQDMDHENMFWYRQDPGLGLRLIYFSYDVKMKEKGDIPEGYSVSREKKERFSLILESASTNQTSMYLCASSPGGWGNNEQFFGPGTRLTVL.

The rearrangement links TRBV11-2 to TRBJ1-4; possibly TRBD1 for D (5 bases). Germline V gene sequence: CDR1 SGHAT, CDR2 FQNNGV. The V end was cut by 0 bases, the J end by 8 bases, with 13 bases between. The CDR3 consists of 15 residues. CDR3 bases: TGTGCCAGCAGCTTAGATTCTGGGTCAGGGGAAAAACTGTTTTTT. Protein sequence: CASSLDSGSGEKLFF.

J is TRBJ2-1 and V is TRBV5-4, with 7 bases that match TRBD2. The V segment lost 5 bases and the J segment 8 bases; nucleotides outside the gene matches: 7. The V gene's germline CDR1 is SGHNT and CDR2 YYREEE (reference sequence). This CDR3 region has 13 residues. CDR3 in amino acids: CASSSAAGYEQFF. Written as DNA, the CDR3 is TGTGCCAGCAGTTCTGCAGCGGGGTATGAGCAGTTCTTC.

Here the CDR3 reads CASSLWGQGQLGETQYF. The DNA of the CDR3 is TGTGCCAGCAGTTTATGGGGACAGGGGCAGCTAGGGGAGACCCAGTACTTC. The chain uses TRBV28 and TRBJ2-5; 10 bases fit TRBD1. Germline trimming cut 0 bases from V and 5 bases from J; bases unmatched to any gene: 9. The CDR3 runs to 17 residues. From germline, CDR1 is MDHEN and CDR2 SYDVKM.

The J gene is TRBJ2-3, the V gene TRBV5-8, with D perhaps matching TRBD1 (7 bases). There are 16 residues in the CDR3. CDR1 is SGHTS and CDR2 is YDEGEE in the germline V gene. The germline V and J ends were trimmed by 1 base and 0 bases, with 12 bases remaining between them. Here the CDR3 reads CASSLLRDRSTDTQYF. CDR3 DNA: TGTGCCAGCAGCTTGTTGCGGGACAGAAGCACAGATACGCAGTATTTT. Together with reference TRBV5-8 and TRBJ2-3, the CDR3 gives the full variable domain: EAGVTQSPTHLIKTRGQQATLRCSPISGHTSVYWYQQALGLGLQFLLWYDEGEERNRGNFPPRFSGRQFPNYSSELNVNALELEDSALYLCASSLLRDRSTDTQYFGPGTRLTVL.

The V call is TRBV5-1, the J call TRBJ2-1, with 12 positions matching TRBD2. Germline CDR1 is SGHRS and CDR2 is YFSETQ. Trimming removed 4 bases from V and 4 bases from J; junction bases left unmatched: 3. The CDR3 contains 15 residues. The CDR3 bases are TGCGCCAGCAGCGATGGGACTAGCGGGTACAATGAGCAGTTCTTC. It yields the protein CASSDGTSGYNEQFF.

The rearrangement joins TRBV28 to TRBJ1-5; D might be TRBD1 (5 bases). Germline loops: CDR1 MDHEN, CDR2 SYDVKM. Trimming took 3 bases from V and 4 from J, leaving 13 bases between them. This CDR3 contains 15 residues. For the CDR3, the DNA is TGTGCCAGCAGTTTCCCCAGGGCTGGAAATCAGCCCCAGCATTTT. It is translated as CASSFPRAGNQPQHF.

CDR3 coding DNA: TGTGCCAGCAGCCTCGTGGGAGCGGGAGGGTACGAGCAGTACTTC. Amino acid sequence: CASSLVGAGGYEQYF. This chain uses TRBV7-2 with TRBJ2-7; the match to TRBD2 covers 10 bases. This CDR3 comprises 15 residues. CDR1 is SGHTA and CDR2 is FQGNSA in the germline V gene. Germline trimming cut 5 bases from V and 4 bases from J; bases unmatched to any gene: 8.

The chain couples TRBV7-7 to TRBJ2-2; 7 positions agree with TRBD2. J gave up 4 bases and V 0 bases, and 2 bases lay outside the gene matches. Looked up from germline, CDR1 is SSHAT and CDR2 is FNYEAQ (reference sequence). The CDR3 runs 15 residues. The CDR3 sequence is CASSLAGGSTGELFF. For the CDR3, the DNA is TGTGCCAGCAGCTTAGCGGGGGGGAGCACCGGGGAGCTGTTTTTT.

In its sample, this clone was seen a few times. This chain uses TRBV28 with TRBJ1-3; TRBD1 might be the D (5 bases). The CDR3 sequence is 15 residues long. Germline CDR1 is MDHEN and CDR2 is SYDVKM. V was trimmed by 6 bases and J by 0 bases, leaving 12 bases between them. The CDR3 is CASRAQGYSGNTIYF. The DNA for the CDR3 is TGTGCCAGCAGGGCCCAGGGATACTCTGGAAACACCATATATTTT.

This chain uses TRBV27 with TRBJ2-5; TRBD1 agrees at 7 bases. V was pared by 2 bases and J by 1 base, with 4 bases of the junction left unmatched. The CDR3 runs 15 residues. Germline values: CDR1 MNHEY, CDR2 SMNVEV (reference sequence). CDR3 amino acids: CASSLQGDGQETQYF. The DNA for the CDR3 is TGTGCCAGCAGTTTACAGGGGGACGGCCAAGAGACCCAGTACTTC.

The chain joins TRBV7-6 to TRBJ1-2, with 7 bases lining up with TRBD1. The V and J ends lost 1 base and 1 base, in that order; junction bases with no gene match: 9. Germline CDR1 SGHVS, CDR2 FNYEAQ. The CDR3 consists of 17 residues. Here the CDR3 DNA reads TGTGCCAGCAGCTTAGACTCTACAGGGGCCAATAACTATGGCTACACCTTC. Protein: CASSLDSTGANNYGYTF.

The rearrangement uses TRBV6-6 and TRBJ2-7; tentative D call: TRBD1 (5 bases). The CDR3 sequence is 14 residues long. Germline CDR1 reads MNHNY; CDR2 reads SVGAGI (reference sequence). V lost 4 bases, J lost 1 base, and 11 bases lay in between. The CDR3 here is CASSSGAISYEQYF. The CDR3 nucleotides are TGTGCCAGCAGTTCTGGGGCCATATCCTACGAGCAGTACTTC.

The CDR3 DNA sequence: TGTGCCAGCAGTGAAAGACTAATCGCGCAGTACTTC. Encoded protein: CASSERLIAQYF. The chain combines TRBV6-1 with TRBJ2-7, with D tentatively TRBD2 (5 bases). Trimming stripped 2 bases from V and 9 bases from J, with 11 bases between. Germline values: CDR1 MNHNS, CDR2 SASEGT. The CDR3 covers 12 residues.

This clone was recorded a few times. This chain uses TRBV3-1 (or the pseudogene TRBV3-2) with TRBJ2-5; 8 bases align to TRBD1. Per the germline V gene, CDR1 is LGHDT and CDR2 is YNNKEL (reference sequence). The CDR3 consists of 14 residues. With 2 bases clipped from V and 5 bases from J, the junction kept 4 bases outside the gene matches. CDR3 DNA: TGTGCCAGCAGCCAAACAGGGGGTTTCGAGACCCAGTACTTC. Translation gives CASSQTGGFETQYF.

V and J are TRBV5-1 and TRBJ2-3, with D possibly matching TRBD2 (5 bases). The germline V gene encodes CDR1 SGHRS and CDR2 YFSETQ. The length of the CDR3 is 13 residues. V was shortened by 0 bases and J by 11 bases, with 13 bases between the two germline ends. The CDR3 DNA follows: TGCGCCAGCAGCTTGGTGGGAGTCCTCGGGCAGTATTTT. This encodes CASSLVGVLGQYF.

The chain uses TRBV2 and TRBJ2-7, with 8 bases matching TRBD1. V gave up 4 bases and J gave up 6 bases; unmatched junction bases: 2. Germline-derived CDR1 and CDR2 are SNHLY and FYNNEI. CDR3 length: 12 amino acids. For the CDR3, the DNA is TGTGCCAGCAGTGTACAGGGGGGCGAGCAGTACTTC. This gives the protein CASSVQGGEQYF. Combining the CDR3 with reference TRBV2 and TRBJ2-7 gives the whole variable domain EPEVTQTPSHQVTQMGQEVILRCVPISNHLYFYWYRQILGQKVEFLVSFYNNEISEKSEIFDDQFSVERPDGSNFTLKIRSTKLEDSAMYFCASSVQGGEQYFGPGTRLTVT.

The chain is built from TRBV6-5 and TRBJ1-2; 9 bases line up with TRBD1. This CDR3 region has 14 residues. Germline loops: CDR1 MNHEY, CDR2 SVGAGI. Trimming at V came to 10 bases and at J to 9 bases, leaving 15 bases not matched to a gene. This chain's CDR3 is CATGTSGQGMRYTF. The CDR3 DNA sequence: TGTGCCACAGGGACCTCCGGACAGGGGATGCGCTACACCTTC.

This chain connects TRBV24-1 to TRBJ2-1, with 9 bases fitting TRBD2. Germline V gene lookup returns CDR1 KGHDR and CDR2 SFDVKD. The CDR3 has 15 residues. V shed 7 bases, J shed 6 bases, and the junction held 9 bases outside the gene matches. CDR3 protein: CATRGVAGVVNEQFF. CDR3 in DNA: TGTGCCACCAGAGGGGTAGCGGGAGTTGTCAATGAGCAGTTCTTC.

V is TRBV2 and J is TRBJ2-7; the D is unclear. CDR1 is SNHLY, CDR2 FYNNEI, per germline. Trimming removed 6 bases at V and 0 bases at J, with 21 bases between. The CDR3 is made up of 17 amino acids. The CDR3 DNA sequence: TGTGCCAGCAGCCCTCGACCTCTGGCGGTAAGCTCCTACGAGCAGTACTTC. Its protein product is CASSPRPLAVSSYEQYF.